The T cell receptor beta chain under discussion was sequenced for a study of blood T cell repertoires in COVID-19. The table came from immunoSEQ multiplex PCR; TCRdb's copy has only in-frame clones and leaves some out. This table holds roughly 140,000 clones, roughly 85% found once. Sequencing was performed on peripheral blood. The origin of this receptor is a man aged 45-60 years with acute or convalescent COVID-19.

CDR3 residues: CSVITGEYEQYF. DNA for the CDR3: TGCAGCGTTATTACAGGGGAATACGAGCAGTACTTC. The rearrangement joins TRBV29-1 to TRBJ2-7; 7 bases line up with TRBD1. The J segment lost 4 bases and the V segment lost 5 bases, leaving 5 bases of the junction unmatched. The V gene's germline CDR1 is SQVTM and CDR2 ANQGSEA. The CDR3 has 12 amino acids.